Each of the 31 T cell receptor beta chains below was sequenced from the same sample in a study of cytomegalovirus exposure and HLA in healthy donors. Vbeta (60) and Jbeta (13) primers were used in the PCR. The data were produced by immunoSEQ multiplex PCR, yet TCRdb's version contains in-frame clones alone and is incomplete. The sample carries approximately 100,000 clones, about 75% recorded once. Sequenced input: PBMCs. The receptor set was obtained from a woman between 35 and 50 years old in good health and CMV-seropositive.

In this sample, this clone turned up a few times. The rearrangement joins TRBV7-2 to TRBJ2-5, with D perhaps matching TRBD2 (5 bases). V lost 0 bases and J lost 7, with 9 bases in between. CDR1 is SGHTA and CDR2 is FQGNSA in the germline V gene. This CDR3 has 13 residues. Here the CDR3 DNA reads TGTGCCAGCAGCTTAGCCCTAGAGGGGACCCAGTACTTC. Translated: CASSLALEGTQYF.

V usage is TRBV29-1 and J usage is TRBJ2-7; tentatively, D is TRBD2 (6 bases). Germline assignment: CDR1 SQVTM and CDR2 ANQGSEA. V lost 7 bases and J 6 bases, leaving 19 bases between the germline ends. This CDR3 is 13 amino acids long. The CDR3 loop reads CSGAYGGKGEQYF. The CDR3 nucleotides read TGCAGCGGGGCCTACGGAGGGAAAGGCGAGCAGTACTTC.

The chain uses TRBV6-6 and TRBJ1-1; D unresolved. In germline, CDR1 is MNHNY, CDR2 SVGAGI (reference sequence). This CDR3 region has 13 residues. Trimming removed 0 bases from V and 2 bases from J, with 4 bases in between. DNA for the CDR3: TGTGCCAGCAGTTACTCAGCTAACACTGAAGCTTTCTTT. This codes for CASSYSANTEAFF.

This chain joins TRBV6-6 and TRBJ1-1; 7 positions match TRBD1. With 7 bases clipped from V and 2 bases from J, the junction kept 13 bases outside the gene matches. The CDR3 totals 16 residues. Germline values: CDR1 MNHNY, CDR2 SVGAGI (reference sequence). The CDR3 sequence: CASTIFIGTVNTEAFF. The CDR3 nucleotides are TGTGCCAGCACTATTTTCATTGGGACAGTCAACACTGAAGCTTTCTTT.

The chain uses TRBV11-2 and TRBJ2-3; D might be TRBD1 (5 bases). Germline CDR1 SGHAT, CDR2 FQNNGV. Trimming left V 3 bases short and J 7 bases short, with 14 bases between. The CDR3 extends over 14 amino acids. In DNA, the CDR3 is TGTGCCAGCAGCTTCGCTACTACAGGAAATACGCAGTATTTT. Encoded protein: CASSFATTGNTQYF.

The chain uses TRBV7-3 and TRBJ2-5; D is perhaps TRBD2 (5 bases). The CDR3 covers 13 residues. CDR1 and CDR2 from the germline V gene are SGHTA and FQGTGA. V was shortened by 3 bases and J by 4 bases, with 9 bases between the two germline ends. In DNA form, the CDR3 reads TGTGCCAGCAGCTTGAGGGCGGGAGAGACCCAGTACTTC. This codes for CASSLRAGETQYF.

This clone was detected only once. This rearrangement joins TRBV30 to TRBJ1-2; D gene uncertain. The V end was cut by 0 bases, the J end by 5 bases, with 4 bases between. The CDR3 is made up of 11 amino acids. The germline gives CDR1 GTSNPN, CDR2 SVGIG (reference sequence). In nucleotides, the CDR3 is TGTGCCTGGAGTGTACTGTATGGCTACACCTTC. It is translated as CAWSVLYGYTF. The full variable domain, rest sourced from reference TRBV30 and TRBJ1-2, is SQTIHQWPATLVQPVGSPLSLECTVEGTSNPNLYWYRQAAGRGLQLLFYSVGIGQISSEVPQNLSASRPQDRQFILSSKKLLLSDSGFYLCAWSVLYGYTFGSGTRLTVV.

Only one count was recorded for this clone. This chain uses TRBV5-6 with TRBJ2-5; D ambiguous. The CDR3 extends over 13 amino acids. Germline loops: CDR1 SGHDT, CDR2 YYEEEE. Trimming removed 5 bases from V and 5 bases from J, with 13 bases in between. The CDR3 region has the DNA TGTGCCAGCAGTCCTGCAGGCACGGAGACCCAGTACTTC. Translating it yields CASSPAGTETQYF.

The V gene is TRBV7-2, the J gene TRBJ2-5; 10 nucleotides agree with TRBD2. After removal of 2 bases from V and 1 base from J, the junction contained 1 base not matched to a gene. Germline V gene data show CDR1 as SGHTA and CDR2 as FQGNSA. CDR3 length equals 15 residues. In DNA, the CDR3 is TGTGCCAGCAGCTTAACTAGCGGGGCCCAAGAGACCCAGTACTTC. Encoded protein: CASSLTSGAQETQYF.

V and J are TRBV28 and TRBJ2-7; TRBD2 is a possible D gene (7 bases). The CDR3 runs 13 residues. V shed 3 bases and J shed 2 bases, with 8 bases lying between them. Germline V gives CDR1 MDHEN, CDR2 SYDVKM. CDR3 loop: CASSLRGPYEQYF. In DNA form, the CDR3 reads TGTGCCAGCAGTTTGCGGGGGCCCTACGAGCAGTACTTC.

This chain connects TRBV7-9 to TRBJ1-4; TRBD1 aligns across 8 bases. The CDR3 contains 15 residues. Germline V gives CDR1 SEHNR, CDR2 FQNEAQ (reference sequence). J lost 4 bases, V lost 3 bases, and 4 bases had no gene match. CDR3 sequence (DNA): TGTGCCAGCAGCTTCACAGGGGGGCATAATGAAAAACTGTTTTTT. This codes for CASSFTGGHNEKLFF.

The chain couples TRBV7-7 to TRBJ1-2; 12 nucleotides line up with TRBD1. Germline-derived CDR1 and CDR2 are SSHAT and FNYEAQ (reference sequence). This CDR3 has 15 residues. V was pared by 3 bases and J by 6 bases, with 5 bases of the junction left unmatched. DNA for the CDR3: TGTGCCAGCAGCTTTGAGGGACAGGGGGCGAATGGCTACACCTTC. Translating it yields CASSFEGQGANGYTF.

The chain is built from TRBV7-2 and TRBJ1-6; possibly TRBD1 for D (5 bases). Germline lookup yields CDR1 SGHTA and CDR2 FQGNSA. The CDR3 covers 15 residues. Trimming cost V 5 bases and J 7 bases, with 15 bases left between them. The CDR3 DNA reads TGTGCCAGCAGCCAATCGGGACTCCCGAATTCACCCCTCCACTTT. This encodes CASSQSGLPNSPLHF.

The V and J genes are TRBV27 and TRBJ1-4, with TRBD1 matching over 7 bases. The CDR3 is 14 amino acids. The V gene end was trimmed by 5 bases and the J gene end by 7 bases; junction bases not matched to a gene: 7. Per the germline V gene, CDR1 is MNHEY and CDR2 is SMNVEV (reference sequence). CDR3 residues: CASSKQGQAEKLFF. Written as DNA, the CDR3 is TGTGCCAGCAGTAAACAGGGGCAAGCTGAAAAACTGTTTTTT.

This clone was detected only a few times. Other DNA variants within this sample encode the same CDR3. The chain joins TRBV7-2 to TRBJ1-4; D possibly corresponds to TRBD1 (6 bases). The germline gives CDR1 SGHTA, CDR2 FQGNSA. The germline V and J ends were trimmed by 4 bases and 5 bases, with 11 bases remaining between them. The CDR3 consists of 14 residues. The CDR3 bases are TGTGCCAGCAGCTCGGGCACAGGGAATGAAAAACTGTTTTTT. Translation gives CASSSGTGNEKLFF.

CDR3 amino acids: CASSLDRPYNSPLHF. The CDR3 nucleotides are TGCGCCAGCAGCTTGGACAGGCCGTATAATTCACCCCTCCACTTT. This chain links TRBV5-1 with TRBJ1-6; possibly TRBD1 for D (5 bases). CDR3 length: 15 residues. V shed 0 bases and J shed 4 bases, with 8 bases lying between them. Germline V gene lookup returns CDR1 SGHRS and CDR2 YFSETQ. The full variable domain, completed using reference TRBV5-1 and TRBJ1-6, is KAGVTQTPRYLIKTRGQQVTLSCSPISGHRSVSWYQQTPGQGLQFLFEYFSETQRNKGNFPGRFSGRQFSNSRSEMNVSTLELGDSALYLCASSLDRPYNSPLHFGNGTRLTVT.

The V call is TRBV11-2, the J call TRBJ2-3, with D uncertain. V was cut by 1 base and J by 3 bases, with 5 bases left in between. The length of the CDR3 is 13 residues. CDR1 and CDR2 from the germline V gene are SGHAT and FQNNGV. CDR3 in DNA: TGTGCCAGCAGCTTAGCCGGGACAGATACGCAGTATTTT. This encodes CASSLAGTDTQYF.

This clone was counted only a few times. The chain is built from TRBV6-5 and TRBJ1-1, with unresolved D. V gave up 2 bases and J gave up 5 bases, with 18 bases separating them. The CDR3 length is 16 residues. Germline CDR1 reads MNHEY; CDR2 reads SVGAGI. CDR3 region: CASSYDVLQPYTEAFF. The CDR3 DNA reads as TGTGCCAGCAGTTACGATGTACTCCAACCGTATACTGAAGCTTTCTTT.

This chain links TRBV7-2 with TRBJ1-1; D ambiguous. The germline V gene encodes CDR1 SGHTA and CDR2 FQGNSA. V lost 1 base to trimming and J lost 0 bases, with 15 bases between them. CDR3 length: 17 amino acids. CDR3 in amino acids: CASSLGANRGLNTEAFF. CDR3 DNA sequence: TGTGCCAGCAGCTTAGGGGCAAATAGAGGGTTGAACACTGAAGCTTTCTTT.

This clone was seen a handful of times. This sequence joins TRBV4-1 and TRBJ2-5, with TRBD2 identical over 12 bases. Germline CDR1 and CDR2: MGHRA and YSYEKL. This CDR3 spans 16 amino acids. V gave up 0 bases and J gave up 5 bases; unmatched junction bases: 4. The CDR3 reads CASSQEGLAGVETQYF. CDR3 nucleotides: TGCGCCAGCAGCCAAGAGGGACTAGCGGGCGTCGAGACCCAGTACTTC.

The chain uses TRBV27 and TRBJ2-1, with D perhaps matching TRBD2 (5 bases). The CDR3 is 13 residues long. Germline lookup yields CDR1 MNHEY and CDR2 SMNVEV (reference sequence). V lost 6 bases and J 9 bases, leaving 15 bases between the germline ends. The DNA of the CDR3 is TGTGCCAGCAGCCGCCCCTTAGCGACTGAGCAGTTCTTC. Protein: CASSRPLATEQFF.

This sequence joins TRBV12-5 and TRBJ2-2; D not certain. The V end lost 1 base, the J end lost 7 bases, and 7 bases lay between the germline ends. CDR3 size: 13 residues. The germline gives CDR1 LGHNT, CDR2 FRNRAP. In DNA, the CDR3 is TGTGCTAGTGGTTTGGCAGGCCGCGGGGAGCTGTTTTTT. As protein: CASGLAGRGELFF. The full variable domain, its missing parts supplied by reference TRBV12-5 and TRBJ2-2, is DARVTQTPRHKVTEMGQEVTMRCQPILGHNTVFWYRQTMMQGLELLAYFRNRAPLDDSGMPKDRFSAEMPDATLATLKIQPSEPRDSAVYFCASGLAGRGELFFGEGSRLTVL.

This chain uses TRBV19 with TRBJ1-1, with D possibly TRBD1 on 6 matching bases. Germline-derived CDR1 and CDR2 are LNHDA and SQIVND (reference sequence). Between the trimmed V and J ends, which lost 8 bases and 0 bases, there was a span of 19 bases. This CDR3 region has 16 residues. The CDR3 bases are TGTGCCAGTCAGACAGGACTCTCAAACATGAACACTGAAGCTTTCTTT. Its protein is CASQTGLSNMNTEAFF.

The rearrangement uses TRBV28 and TRBJ1-4, with D uncertain. The CDR3 runs 14 residues. V lost 6 bases, J lost 2 bases, and 10 bases lay in between. CDR1 MDHEN and CDR2 SYDVKM come from the germline V gene. The CDR3 sequence is CASSFRSTNEKLFF. In DNA form, the CDR3 reads TGTGCCAGCAGCTTCAGGTCGACTAATGAAAAACTGTTTTTT.

The chain employs TRBV12-2 and TRBJ2-1; the DNA was not compared with TRBD2, the D call given in the table. TRBV12-2 is a known pseudogene. The CDR3 length is 16 residues. The chain's CDR3 is CASRSGRTSGDNEQFF. DNA for the CDR3: TGTGCAAGTCGCTCAGGACGGACTAGCGGGGACAATGAGCAGTTCTTC.

The chain is built from TRBV19 and TRBJ2-7; D uncertain. The V end lost 6 bases, the J end lost 2 bases, and 14 bases lay between the germline ends. The germline gives CDR1 LNHDA, CDR2 SQIVND (reference sequence). The CDR3 runs 14 residues. As DNA, the CDR3 is TGTGCCAGTAGGGCGGAACACCATACCTACGAGCAGTACTTC. Its translation: CASRAEHHTYEQYF.

J is TRBJ2-6 and V is TRBV6-5, with TRBD2 as a possible D gene (5 bases). CDR3 length equals 16 residues. With 4 bases removed from V and 0 bases from J, the gap between germline ends came to 10 bases. Looked up from germline, CDR1 is MNHEY and CDR2 is SVGAGI. The CDR3 DNA reads as TGTGCCAGCAGTTCGCCCGGGGACTCTGGGGCCAACGTCCTGACTTTC. Amino acid sequence: CASSSPGDSGANVLTF.

The chain combines TRBV19 with TRBJ2-7; weak D call: TRBD1 (6 bases). The CDR3 totals 15 residues. V was clipped by 6 bases and J by 3 bases, with 18 bases between them. The germline V gene encodes CDR1 LNHDA and CDR2 SQIVND (reference sequence). In nucleotides, the CDR3 is TGTGCCAGTAGCCCCAGGGGAACGATTGGCTACGAGCAGTACTTC. Protein sequence: CASSPRGTIGYEQYF. Drawing the rest from reference TRBV19 and TRBJ2-7, the complete variable domain is DGGITQSPKYLFRKEGQNVTLSCEQNLNHDAMYWYRQDPGQGLRLIYYSQIVNDFQKGDIAEGYSVSREKKESFPLTVTSAQKNPTAFYLCASSPRGTIGYEQYFGPGTRLTVT.

This clone showed up just a few times. CDR3 amino acids: CASSLAYEQYF. The CDR3 DNA sequence: TGTGCCAGCAGCTTAGCCTACGAGCAGTACTTC. The V and J genes are TRBV5-6 and TRBJ2-5; the D is unclear. The J call could be wrong; TRBJ2-7 is a better fit for the DNA end. There are 11 residues in the CDR3. In germline, CDR1 is SGHDT, CDR2 YYEEEE.

V and J are TRBV30 and TRBJ1-2; weak D call: TRBD1 (5 bases). CDR3 length equals 12 residues. Trimming removed 8 bases from V and 4 bases from J, with 14 bases in between. The germline V gene has CDR1 GTSNPN and CDR2 SVGIG (reference sequence). CDR3 nucleotide sequence: TGTGCCCGTGATTATAGGGGCTATGGCTACACCTTC. It yields the protein CARDYRGYGYTF.

This clone was observed a handful of times. V gene TRBV5-1 combines with J gene TRBJ1-1, with 10 bases lining up with TRBD1. CDR1 and CDR2 from the germline V gene are SGHRS and YFSETQ. Trimming took 2 bases from V and 3 from J; bases not matched to a gene: 7. The CDR3 runs 16 residues. The CDR3 DNA is TGCGCCAGCAGCTTCCAGCCCGGGACAGGGGACACTGAAGCTTTCTTT. Its protein product is CASSFQPGTGDTEAFF.